A selection of T cell receptor beta chains follows, all from one sample in a study of T cell changes during pregnancy in multiple sclerosis. Repertoires were generated with immunoSEQ multiplex PCR, while TCRdb's copy carries only in-frame clones and drops some. The sample shows tens of thousands of clones, about 90% of them seen only once. This specimen consisted of CD4+ T cells from peripheral blood mononuclear cells, obtained after pregnancy. Source of these receptors: a female donor with multiple sclerosis, enrolled in a pregnancy study. CDR3s include the opening cysteine and the closing phenylalanine or tryptophan. The order of the fields is J gene, V gene, clone size, D gene, CDR3 protein, CDR3 DNA. D genes are given only for firm matches. Expanded clones get a size class; other rows say once, few or many, or leave the size out.

>TRBJ1-2|TRBV4-3|-|TRBD1
CASSPGGQGGNYGYTF
TGCGCCAGCAGCCCCGGAGGACAGGGCGGTAACTATGGCTACACCTTC
>TRBJ1-2|TRBV30|-|-
CAWSVPVRANYGYTF
TGTGCCTGGAGTGTACCAGTCAGGGCCAACTATGGCTACACCTTC
>TRBJ1-1|TRBV7-6|-|-
CASSLRRGTEAFF
TGTGCCAGCAGCTTAAGGAGGGGCACTGAAGCTTTCTTT
>TRBJ2-2|TRBV6-7|-|TRBD2
CASSYSPLPLDFFRLAGGTGELFF
TGTGCCAGCAGTTACTCGCCCCTCCCTCTGGACTTCTTCCGACTAGCGGGGGGTACCGGGGAGCTGTTTTTT
>TRBJ1-5|TRBV19|-|TRBD1
CASSGQEEWQPQHF
TGTGCCAGTAGTGGACAGGAAGAGTGGCAGCCCCAGCATTTT
>TRBJ1-1|TRBV9|-|-
CASSKTLGSYTEAFF
TGTGCCAGCAGCAAAACCCTAGGTAGTTACACTGAAGCTTTCTTT
>TRBJ1-4|TRBV7-7|-|-
CASSPGGTTNEKLFF
TGTGCCAGCAGCCCCGGGGGTACAACTAATGAAAAACTGTTTTTT
>TRBJ2-3|TRBV10-3|-|-
CAISGGESSTDTQYF
TGTGCCATCAGTGGGGGGGAATCTAGCACAGATACGCAGTATTTT
>TRBJ1-1|TRBV4-3|-|TRBD1
CASSQALFQGGQTRAFF
TGCGCCAGCAGCCAAGCCTTGTTTCAGGGGGGCCAGACAAGAGCTTTCTTT
>TRBJ1-2|TRBV19|many|TRBD1
CASSIMGTGGYGYTF
TGTGCCAGTAGTATAATGGGGACAGGGGGCTATGGCTACACCTTC
>TRBJ2-1|TRBV10-2|-|TRBD2
CASWREGFRNEQFF
TGCGCCAGCTGGCGGGAGGGGTTCAGGAATGAGCAGTTCTTC
>TRBJ1-4|TRBV7-2|-|TRBD1
CASSLQTGPNEKLFF
TGTGCCAGCAGCCTTCAGACAGGGCCTAATGAAAAACTGTTTTTT